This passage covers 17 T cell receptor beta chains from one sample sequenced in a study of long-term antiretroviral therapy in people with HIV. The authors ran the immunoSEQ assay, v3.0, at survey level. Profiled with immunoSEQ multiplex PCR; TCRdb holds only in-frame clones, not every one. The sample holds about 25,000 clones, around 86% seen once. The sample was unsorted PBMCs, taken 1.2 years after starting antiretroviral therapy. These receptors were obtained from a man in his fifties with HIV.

The CDR3 here is CASRSTGAIEPQHF. The CDR3 nucleotides read TGTGCCAGCAGATCCACAGGGGCAATTGAGCCCCAGCATTTT. V and J are TRBV6-5 and TRBJ1-5; 7 bases fit TRBD1. The CDR3 spans 14 residues. Germline V gene sequence: CDR1 MNHEY, CDR2 SVGAGI. V was clipped by 6 bases and J by 8 bases; unmatched bases: 10.

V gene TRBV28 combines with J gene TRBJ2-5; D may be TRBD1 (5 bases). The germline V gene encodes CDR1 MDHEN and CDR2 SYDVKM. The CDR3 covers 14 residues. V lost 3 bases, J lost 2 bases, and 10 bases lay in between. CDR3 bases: TGTGCCAGCAGTTTGACAGACTTACAAGAGACCCAGTACTTC. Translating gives CASSLTDLQETQYF. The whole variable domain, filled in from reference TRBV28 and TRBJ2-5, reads DVKVTQSSRYLVKRTGEKVFLECVQDMDHENMFWYRQDPGLGLRLIYFSYDVKMKEKGDIPEGYSVSREKKERFSLILESASTNQTSMYLCASSLTDLQETQYFGPGTRLLVL.

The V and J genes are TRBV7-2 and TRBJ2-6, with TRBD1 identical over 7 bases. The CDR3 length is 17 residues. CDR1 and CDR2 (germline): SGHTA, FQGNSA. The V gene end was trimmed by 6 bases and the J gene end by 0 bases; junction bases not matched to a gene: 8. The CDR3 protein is CASRAEGQSSGANVLTF. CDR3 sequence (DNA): TGTGCCAGCAGGGCCGAGGGACAGAGCTCTGGGGCCAACGTCCTGACTTTC. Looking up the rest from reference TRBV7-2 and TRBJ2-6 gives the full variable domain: GAGVSQSPSNKVTEKGKDVELRCDPISGHTALYWYRQSLGQGLEFLIYFQGNSAPDKSGLPSDRFSAERTGGSVSTLTIQRTQQEDSAVYLCASRAEGQSSGANVLTFGAGSRLTVL.

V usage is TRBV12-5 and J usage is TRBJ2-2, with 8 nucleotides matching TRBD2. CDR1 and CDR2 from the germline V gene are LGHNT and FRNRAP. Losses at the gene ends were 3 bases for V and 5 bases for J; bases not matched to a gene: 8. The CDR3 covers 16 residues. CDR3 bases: TGTGCTAGTGGTTTAGGGGGACTAGTAGGGACCGGGGAGCTGTTTTTT. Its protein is CASGLGGLVGTGELFF.

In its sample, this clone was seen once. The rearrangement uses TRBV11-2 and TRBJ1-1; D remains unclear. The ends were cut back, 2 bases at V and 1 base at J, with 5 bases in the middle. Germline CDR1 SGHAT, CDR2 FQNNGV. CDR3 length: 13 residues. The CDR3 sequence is CASSLWRNTEAFF. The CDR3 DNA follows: TGTGCCAGCAGCTTATGGAGGAACACTGAAGCTTTCTTT.

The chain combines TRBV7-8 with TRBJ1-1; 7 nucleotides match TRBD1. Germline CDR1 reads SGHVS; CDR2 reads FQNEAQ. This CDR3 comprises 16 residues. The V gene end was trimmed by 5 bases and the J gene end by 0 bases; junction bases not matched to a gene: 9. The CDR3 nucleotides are TGTGCCAGCAGCCCCAGCGGGACAGCAGTGAACACTGAAGCTTTCTTT. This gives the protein CASSPSGTAVNTEAFF.

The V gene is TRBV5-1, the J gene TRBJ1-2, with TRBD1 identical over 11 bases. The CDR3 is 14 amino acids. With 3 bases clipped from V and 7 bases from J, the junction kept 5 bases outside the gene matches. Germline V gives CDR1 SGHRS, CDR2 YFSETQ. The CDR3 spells CASSWDRGGSGYTF. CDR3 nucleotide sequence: TGCGCCAGCAGCTGGGACAGGGGGGGCTCTGGCTACACCTTC.

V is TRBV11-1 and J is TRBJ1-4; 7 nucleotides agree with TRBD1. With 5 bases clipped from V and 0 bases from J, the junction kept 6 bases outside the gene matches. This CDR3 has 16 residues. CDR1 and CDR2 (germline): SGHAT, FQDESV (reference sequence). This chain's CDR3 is CASSPGDRATNEKLFF. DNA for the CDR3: TGTGCCAGCAGCCCAGGGGACAGAGCAACTAATGAAAAACTGTTTTTT.

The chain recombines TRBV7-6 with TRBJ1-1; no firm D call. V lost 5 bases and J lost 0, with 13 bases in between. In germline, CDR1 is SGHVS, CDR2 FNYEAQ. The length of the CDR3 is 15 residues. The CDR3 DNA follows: TGTGCCAGCAGCAAAGGGTCCCCCTTGAACACTGAAGCTTTCTTT. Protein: CASSKGSPLNTEAFF.

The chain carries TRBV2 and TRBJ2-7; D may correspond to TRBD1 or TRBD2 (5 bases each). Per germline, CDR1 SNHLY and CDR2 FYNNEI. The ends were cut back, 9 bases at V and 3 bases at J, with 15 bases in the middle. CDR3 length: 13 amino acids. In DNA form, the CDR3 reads TGTGCCAGTACTCCACAGGACTTCTACGAGCAGTACTTC. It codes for CASTPQDFYEQYF.

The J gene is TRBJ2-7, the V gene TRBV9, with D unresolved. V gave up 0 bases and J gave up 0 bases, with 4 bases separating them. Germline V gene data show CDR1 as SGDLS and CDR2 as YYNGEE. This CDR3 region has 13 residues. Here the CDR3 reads CASSVDSSYEQYF. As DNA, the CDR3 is TGTGCCAGCAGCGTAGACAGCTCCTACGAGCAGTACTTC.

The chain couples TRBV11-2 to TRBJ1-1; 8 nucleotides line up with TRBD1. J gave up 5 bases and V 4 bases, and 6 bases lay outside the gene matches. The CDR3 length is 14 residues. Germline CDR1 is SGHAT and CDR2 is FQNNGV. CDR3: CASSSTGGLTEAFF. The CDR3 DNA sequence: TGTGCCAGCAGCTCTACAGGGGGGTTAACTGAAGCTTTCTTT.

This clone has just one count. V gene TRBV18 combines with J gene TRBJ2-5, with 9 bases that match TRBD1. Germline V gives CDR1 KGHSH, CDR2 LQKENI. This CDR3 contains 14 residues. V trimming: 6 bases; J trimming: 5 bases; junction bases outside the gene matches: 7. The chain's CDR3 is CASSEGQGWETQYF. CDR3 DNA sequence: TGTGCCAGCTCCGAGGGACAGGGCTGGGAGACCCAGTACTTC.

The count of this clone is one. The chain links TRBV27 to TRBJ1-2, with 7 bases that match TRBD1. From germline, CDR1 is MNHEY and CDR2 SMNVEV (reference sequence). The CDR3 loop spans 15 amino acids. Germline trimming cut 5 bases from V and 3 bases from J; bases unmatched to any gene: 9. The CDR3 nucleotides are TGTGCCAGCAGTACTACAGGGGTGGGGGACTATGGCTACACCTTC. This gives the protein CASSTTGVGDYGYTF.

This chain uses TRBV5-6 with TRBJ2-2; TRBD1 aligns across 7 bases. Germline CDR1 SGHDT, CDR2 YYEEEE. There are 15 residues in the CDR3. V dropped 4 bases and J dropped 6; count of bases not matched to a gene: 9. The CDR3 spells CASSAPTGLAGELFF. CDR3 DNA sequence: TGTGCCAGCAGCGCTCCGACAGGGCTCGCCGGGGAGCTGTTTTTT.

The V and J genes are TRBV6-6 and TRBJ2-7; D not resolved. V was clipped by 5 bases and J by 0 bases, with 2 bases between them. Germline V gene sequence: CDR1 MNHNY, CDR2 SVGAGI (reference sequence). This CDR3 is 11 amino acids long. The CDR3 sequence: CASSPSYEQYF. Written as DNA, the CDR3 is TGTGCCAGCAGTCCCTCCTACGAGCAGTACTTC.

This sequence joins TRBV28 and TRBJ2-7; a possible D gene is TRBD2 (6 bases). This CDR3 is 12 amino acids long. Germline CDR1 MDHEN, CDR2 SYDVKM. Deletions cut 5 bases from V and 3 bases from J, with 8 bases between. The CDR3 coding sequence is TGTGCCAGCAGTCAGGGAGGCTACGAGCAGTACTTC. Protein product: CASSQGGYEQYF.